A single sample is the source of the 16 T cell receptor beta chains below, sequenced in a study of PD-1 blockade in classical Hodgkin lymphoma (dated by TCRdb to 2020 to 2021). In the paper's terms, the time point label means: cycle 1 day 1 (C1D1), immediately before nivolumab initiation. Relapse after autologous stem cell transplantation had occurred in all trial patients, and cohorts A, B and C were distinguished by prior brentuximab vedotin exposure. The library relied on the immunoSEQ multiplex PCR assay. Held by TCRdb, this immuneACCESS table contains in-frame sequences only and omits some clones. Under half of the omission traces to an unresolved V gene where checked; the cause of the rest is unknown. This sample gives about 40,000 clones in total; 71% of them show up just once. The ten largest account for 3% of the sample. The material sequenced was peripheral blood mononuclear cells (PBMCs), taken at baseline. These receptors were obtained from a human donor with classical Hodgkin lymphoma.

The chain has TRBV5-5 and TRBJ1-2; possibly TRBD1 for D (5 bases). Germline V gives CDR1 SGHKS, CDR2 YYEKEE (reference sequence). The CDR3 sequence is 13 residues long. Trimming removed 1 base at V and 5 bases at J, with 9 bases between. The CDR3 nucleotides read TGTGCCAGCAGCTTGTTGAGGGGATATGGCTACACCTTC. Its protein is CASSLLRGYGYTF.

The chain carries TRBV6-5 and TRBJ2-7; the D is unclear. Trimming shortened V by 6 bases and J by 3 bases, and 15 bases separated the two germline ends. Germline V gene sequence: CDR1 MNHEY, CDR2 SVGAGI. The CDR3 extends over 14 amino acids. The CDR3 nucleotides are TGTGCCAGCAGCCCCCGGGCTAGAGGCTACGAGCAGTACTTC. This sequence encodes CASSPRARGYEQYF.

The chain has TRBV13 and TRBJ1-2; 11 bases are shared with TRBD1. Germline loops: CDR1 PRHDT, CDR2 FYEKMQ (reference sequence). There are 16 residues in the CDR3. The ends lost 4 bases at V and 8 bases at J; junction bases unmatched: 12. Here the CDR3 reads CASSSDRGLLGSGYTF. The CDR3 DNA follows: TGTGCCAGCAGCTCGGACAGGGGGCTTTTGGGGAGCGGCTACACCTTC.

This clone came up once. This sequence joins TRBV7-2 and TRBJ2-1; D is undetermined. This CDR3 has 13 residues. V lost 2 bases and J lost 9, with 11 bases in between. The germline gives CDR1 SGHTA, CDR2 FQGNSA. The CDR3: CASSLNYGGEQFF. The CDR3 nucleotides read TGTGCCAGCAGCTTAAATTACGGCGGTGAGCAGTTCTTC.

The CDR3 nucleotides are TGTGCCAGCAGCCAAGAGCAGGGACTGGATGGCTACACCTTC. Amino acids: CASSQEQGLDGYTF. The chain couples TRBV14 to TRBJ1-2; possibly TRBD1 for D (5 bases). Trimming left V 0 bases short and J 6 bases short, with 11 bases between. The CDR3 length is 14 residues. Germline values: CDR1 SGHDN, CDR2 FVKESK.

The chain uses TRBV4-3 and TRBJ2-1, with D hard to call. Germline-derived CDR1 and CDR2 are LGHNA and YSLEER. The CDR3 has 17 residues. Trimming took 0 bases from V and 0 from J, leaving 12 bases between them. The chain's CDR3 is CASSQDTIGSSYNEQFF. DNA for the CDR3: TGCGCCAGCAGCCAAGATACGATAGGGTCCTCCTACAATGAGCAGTTCTTC.

This clone was observed once. J is TRBJ2-2 and V is TRBV7-9; TRBD1 agrees at 8 bases. The V gene's germline CDR1 is SEHNR and CDR2 FQNEAQ (reference sequence). The CDR3 length is 14 residues. The junction had 5 bases not matched to a gene; V was cut back by 5 bases and J by 6 bases. Written as DNA, the CDR3 is TGTGCCAGCAGCGCCACAGGGGGTGCCGGGGAGCTGTTTTTT. Translated: CASSATGGAGELFF.

The chain combines TRBV7-9 with TRBJ1-2; a possible D gene is TRBD1 (5 bases). CDR3 length equals 14 residues. CDR1 and CDR2 (germline): SEHNR, FQNEAQ (reference sequence). V was shortened by 5 bases and J by 2 bases, with 12 bases between the two germline ends. CDR3 loop: CASSTYRDNYGYTF. The CDR3 DNA reads TGTGCCAGCAGCACCTACCGGGACAACTATGGCTACACCTTC.

The chain carries TRBV18 and TRBJ2-3; D unclear. With 2 bases removed from V and 2 bases from J, the gap between germline ends came to 20 bases. Germline lookup yields CDR1 KGHSH and CDR2 LQKENI. The CDR3 covers 18 residues. In DNA, the CDR3 is TGTGCCAGCTCACCAATTTTTAGAAGATCCCAACACACAGATACGCAGTATTTT. This translates into CASSPIFRRSQHTDTQYF.

This sequence joins TRBV6-6 and TRBJ2-7; D may be TRBD1 or TRBD2 (5 bases each). V was pared by 2 bases and J by 5 bases, with 16 bases between. Germline CDR1 is MNHNY and CDR2 is SVGAGI (reference sequence). The CDR3 sequence is 15 residues long. The CDR3 DNA sequence: TGTGCCAGCAGTTACGTGGGGACGGGACGGGACGAGCAGTACTTC. Translated: CASSYVGTGRDEQYF.

The chain recombines TRBV19 with TRBJ2-1, with D uncertain. V lost 3 bases and J lost 3, with 12 bases in between. CDR1 is LNHDA, CDR2 SQIVND, per germline (reference sequence). The CDR3 is 15 residues long. CDR3: CASSIGLAYYNEQFF. CDR3 DNA: TGTGCCAGTAGTATTGGCCTGGCTTACTACAATGAGCAGTTCTTC.

The chain joins TRBV7-9 to TRBJ1-2, with 9 nucleotides matching TRBD1. Unmatched junction bases numbered 17, after V lost 8 bases and J lost 7 bases. The CDR3 runs 16 residues. The V gene's germline CDR1 is SEHNR and CDR2 FQNEAQ (reference sequence). The CDR3 sequence: CASRREGQGAIAGYTF. The CDR3, as DNA: TGTGCCAGCCGTCGGGAGGGACAGGGTGCCATTGCTGGCTACACCTTC.

The gene calls are TRBV7-2 and TRBJ2-3, with TRBD1 matching over 8 bases. The CDR3 covers 14 residues. Per the germline V gene, CDR1 is SGHTA and CDR2 is FQGNSA. The ends lost 5 bases at V and 2 bases at J; junction bases unmatched: 3. In DNA form, the CDR3 reads TGTGCCAGCAGCGTGACAGGGGTCACAGATACGCAGTATTTT. Translated: CASSVTGVTDTQYF.

The genes are TRBV9 and TRBJ1-2; D may be TRBD1 (5 bases). The germline V and J ends were trimmed by 2 bases and 3 bases, with 14 bases remaining between them. Germline loops: CDR1 SGDLS, CDR2 YYNGEE. The CDR3 totals 15 residues. The CDR3 is CASSVTGAGDYGYTF. The CDR3 DNA reads as TGTGCCAGCAGCGTGACCGGGGCTGGCGACTATGGCTACACCTTC. Filled out from reference TRBV9 and TRBJ1-2, the complete variable domain reads DSGVTQTPKHLITATGQRVTLRCSPRSGDLSVYWYQQSLDQGLQFLIQYYNGEERAKGNILERFSAQQFPDLHSELNLSSLELGDSALYFCASSVTGAGDYGYTFGSGTRLTVV.

CDR3 sequence (DNA): TGTGCCAGCAGCTTAGACCCTAGACCCTACGAGCAGTACTTC. It translates to CASSLDPRPYEQYF. V is TRBV7-9 and J is TRBJ2-7, with no clear D. Trimming pared 1 base from V and 2 bases from J, leaving 9 bases between. The length of the CDR3 is 14 residues. Looked up from germline, CDR1 is SEHNR and CDR2 is FQNEAQ (reference sequence).

This clone was detected only once. In DNA, the CDR3 is TGTGCCAGCAGTACGCAGGACAGGGCCGAGCAGTACTTC. Its translation is CASSTQDRAEQYF. V usage is TRBV5-8 and J usage is TRBJ2-7, with 8 bases fitting TRBD1. Germline CDR1 is SGHTS and CDR2 is YDEGEE. This CDR3 contains 13 residues. Trimming at V came to 5 bases and at J to 6 bases, leaving 7 bases not matched to a gene. Based on the CDR3 plus reference TRBV5-8 and TRBJ2-7, the full variable domain is EAGVTQSPTHLIKTRGQQATLRCSPISGHTSVYWYQQALGLGLQFLLWYDEGEERNRGNFPPRFSGRQFPNYSSELNVNALELEDSALYLCASSTQDRAEQYFGPGTRLTVT.